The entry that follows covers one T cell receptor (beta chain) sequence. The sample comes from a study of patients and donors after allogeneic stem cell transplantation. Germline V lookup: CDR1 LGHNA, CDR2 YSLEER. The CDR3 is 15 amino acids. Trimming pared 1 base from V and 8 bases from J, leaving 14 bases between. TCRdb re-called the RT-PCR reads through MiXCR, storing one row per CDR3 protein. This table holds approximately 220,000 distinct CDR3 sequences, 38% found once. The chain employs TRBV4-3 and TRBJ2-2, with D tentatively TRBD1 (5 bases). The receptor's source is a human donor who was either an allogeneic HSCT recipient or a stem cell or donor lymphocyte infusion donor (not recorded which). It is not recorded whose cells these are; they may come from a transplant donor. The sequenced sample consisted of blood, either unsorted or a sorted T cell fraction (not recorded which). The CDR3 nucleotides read TGCGCCAGCAGCCAAGTCGCTGGGGCCGGTGGGGAGCTGTTTTTT. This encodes CASSQVAGAGGELFF.